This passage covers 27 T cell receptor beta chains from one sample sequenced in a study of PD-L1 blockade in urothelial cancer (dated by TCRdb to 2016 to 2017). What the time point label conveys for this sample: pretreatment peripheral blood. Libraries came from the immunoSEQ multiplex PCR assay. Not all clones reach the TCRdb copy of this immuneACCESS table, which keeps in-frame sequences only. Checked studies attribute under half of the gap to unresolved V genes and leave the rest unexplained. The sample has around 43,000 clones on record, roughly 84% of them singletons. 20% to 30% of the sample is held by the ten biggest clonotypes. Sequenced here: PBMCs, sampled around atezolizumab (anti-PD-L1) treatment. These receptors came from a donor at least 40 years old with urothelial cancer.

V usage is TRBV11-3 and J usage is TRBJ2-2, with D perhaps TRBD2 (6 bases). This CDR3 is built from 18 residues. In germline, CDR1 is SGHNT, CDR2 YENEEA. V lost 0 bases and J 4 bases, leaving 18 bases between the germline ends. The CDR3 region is CASSLDQGGSGATGELFF. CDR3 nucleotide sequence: TGTGCCAGCAGCTTAGATCAAGGAGGGAGTGGGGCCACCGGGGAGCTGTTTTTT.

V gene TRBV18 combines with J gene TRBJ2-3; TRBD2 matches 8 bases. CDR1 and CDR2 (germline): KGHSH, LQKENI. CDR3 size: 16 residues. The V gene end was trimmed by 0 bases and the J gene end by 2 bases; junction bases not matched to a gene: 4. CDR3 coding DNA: TGTGCCAGCTCACCACCCTGGCGGGGGGTCACAGATACGCAGTATTTT. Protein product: CASSPPWRGVTDTQYF.

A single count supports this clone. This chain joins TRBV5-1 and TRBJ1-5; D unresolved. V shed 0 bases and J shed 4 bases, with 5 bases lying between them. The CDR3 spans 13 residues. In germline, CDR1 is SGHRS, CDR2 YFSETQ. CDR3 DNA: TGCGCCAGCAGCTTGGGAGAAAATCAGCCCCAGCATTTT. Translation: CASSLGENQPQHF.

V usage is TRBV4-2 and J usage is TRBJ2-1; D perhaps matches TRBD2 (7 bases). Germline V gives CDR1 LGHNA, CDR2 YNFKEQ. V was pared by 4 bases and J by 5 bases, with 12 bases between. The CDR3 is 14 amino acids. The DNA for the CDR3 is TGTGCCAGCAGCCGGGGGGGCCCCAACAATGAGCAGTTCTTC. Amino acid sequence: CASSRGGPNNEQFF.

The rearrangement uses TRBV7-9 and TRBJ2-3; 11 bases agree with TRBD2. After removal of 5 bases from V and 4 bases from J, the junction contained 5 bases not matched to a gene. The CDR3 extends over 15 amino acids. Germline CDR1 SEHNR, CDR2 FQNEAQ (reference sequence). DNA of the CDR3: TGTGCCAGCAGCCCCCGACTAGCGGGACCAGATACGCAGTATTTT. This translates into CASSPRLAGPDTQYF.

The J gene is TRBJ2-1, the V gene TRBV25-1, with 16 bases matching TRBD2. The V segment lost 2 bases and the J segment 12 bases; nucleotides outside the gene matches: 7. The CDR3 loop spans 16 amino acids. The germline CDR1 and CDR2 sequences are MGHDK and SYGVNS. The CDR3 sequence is CASSEGGTSGRGRQFF. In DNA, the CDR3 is TGTGCCAGCAGTGAAGGGGGGACTAGCGGGAGGGGTCGGCAGTTCTTC.

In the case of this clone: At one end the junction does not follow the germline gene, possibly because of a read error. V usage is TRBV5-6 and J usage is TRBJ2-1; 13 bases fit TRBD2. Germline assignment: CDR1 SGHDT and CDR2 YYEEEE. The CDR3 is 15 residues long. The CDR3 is CASSLRGTSGTNGVF. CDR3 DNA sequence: TGTGCCAGCAGCTTGCGTGGGACTAGCGGGACAAACGGGGTCTTC. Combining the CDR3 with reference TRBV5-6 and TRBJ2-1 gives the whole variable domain DAGVTQSPTHLIKTRGQQVTLRCSPKSGHDTVSWYQQALGQGPQFIFQYYEEEERQRGNFPDRFSGHQFPNYSSELNVNALLLGDSALYLCASSLRGTSGTNGVFGPGTRLTVL.

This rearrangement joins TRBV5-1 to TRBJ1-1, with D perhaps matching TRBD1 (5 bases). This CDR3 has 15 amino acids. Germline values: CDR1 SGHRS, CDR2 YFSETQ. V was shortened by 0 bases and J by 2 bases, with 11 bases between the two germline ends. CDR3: CASSLDGGANTEAFF. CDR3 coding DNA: TGCGCCAGCAGCTTGGATGGAGGGGCTAACACTGAAGCTTTCTTT.

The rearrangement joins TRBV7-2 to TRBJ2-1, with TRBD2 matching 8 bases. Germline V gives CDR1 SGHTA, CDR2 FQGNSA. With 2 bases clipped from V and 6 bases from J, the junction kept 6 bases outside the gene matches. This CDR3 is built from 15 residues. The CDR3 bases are TGTGCCAGCAGCTTAATTAGCGGGGTCCCCAATGAGCAGTTCTTC. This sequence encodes CASSLISGVPNEQFF.

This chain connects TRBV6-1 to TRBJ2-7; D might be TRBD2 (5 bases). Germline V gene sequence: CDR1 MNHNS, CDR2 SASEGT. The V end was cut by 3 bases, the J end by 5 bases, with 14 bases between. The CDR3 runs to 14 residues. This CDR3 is CASSEGGGDHEQYF. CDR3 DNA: TGTGCCAGCAGTGAGGGTGGAGGAGACCACGAGCAGTACTTC.

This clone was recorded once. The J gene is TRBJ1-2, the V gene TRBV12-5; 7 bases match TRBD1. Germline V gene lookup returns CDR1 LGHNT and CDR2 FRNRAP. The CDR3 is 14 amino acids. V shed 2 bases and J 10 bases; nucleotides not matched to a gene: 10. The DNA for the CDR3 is TGTGCTAGTGGTTTGTTCCCGGGACAGCACCTCTACACCTTC. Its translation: CASGLFPGQHLYTF.

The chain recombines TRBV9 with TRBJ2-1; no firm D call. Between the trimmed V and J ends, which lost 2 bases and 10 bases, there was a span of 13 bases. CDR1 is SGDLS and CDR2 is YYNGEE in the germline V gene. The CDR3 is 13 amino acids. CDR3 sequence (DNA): TGTGCCAGCAGCGTGTTACACTCCGGGGAGCAGTTCTTC. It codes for CASSVLHSGEQFF.

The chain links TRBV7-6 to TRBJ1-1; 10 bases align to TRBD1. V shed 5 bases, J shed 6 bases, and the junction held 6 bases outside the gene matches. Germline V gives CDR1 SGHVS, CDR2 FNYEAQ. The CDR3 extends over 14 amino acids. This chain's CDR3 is CASSPTGGRAEAFF. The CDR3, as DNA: TGTGCCAGCAGCCCGACAGGGGGCCGTGCTGAAGCTTTCTTT.

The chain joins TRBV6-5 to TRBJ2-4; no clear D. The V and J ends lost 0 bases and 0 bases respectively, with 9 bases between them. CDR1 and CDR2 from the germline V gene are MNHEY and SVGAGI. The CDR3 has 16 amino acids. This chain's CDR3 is CASSYSVGLAKNIQYF. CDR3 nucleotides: TGTGCCAGCAGTTACTCAGTCGGTCTAGCCAAAAACATTCAGTACTTC.

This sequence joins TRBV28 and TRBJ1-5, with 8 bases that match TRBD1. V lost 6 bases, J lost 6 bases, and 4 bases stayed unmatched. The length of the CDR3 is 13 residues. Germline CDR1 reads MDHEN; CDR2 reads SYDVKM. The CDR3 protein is CASRGQGSQPQHF. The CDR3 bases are TGTGCCAGCAGAGGACAGGGCAGTCAGCCCCAGCATTTT.

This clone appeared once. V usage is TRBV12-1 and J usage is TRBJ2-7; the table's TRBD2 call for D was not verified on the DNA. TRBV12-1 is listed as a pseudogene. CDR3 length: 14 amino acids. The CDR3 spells CARAGGLSSYEQYF. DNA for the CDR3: TGTGCCAGGGCGGGTGGACTAAGCTCCTACGAGCAGTACTTC.

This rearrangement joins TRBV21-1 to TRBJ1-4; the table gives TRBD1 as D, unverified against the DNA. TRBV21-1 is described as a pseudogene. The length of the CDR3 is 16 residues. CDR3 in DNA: TGTGCCAGCAGCAAGGGCGGACAGGGGAGCGGTGAAAAACTGTTTTTT. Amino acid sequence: CASSKGGQGSGEKLFF.

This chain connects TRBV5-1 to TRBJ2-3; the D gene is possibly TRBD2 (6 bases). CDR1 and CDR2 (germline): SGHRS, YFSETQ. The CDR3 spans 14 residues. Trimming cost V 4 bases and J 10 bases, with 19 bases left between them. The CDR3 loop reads CASSPSDLGGAQYF. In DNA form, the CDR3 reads TGCGCCAGCAGCCCGTCCGACCTTGGAGGGGCGCAGTATTTT.

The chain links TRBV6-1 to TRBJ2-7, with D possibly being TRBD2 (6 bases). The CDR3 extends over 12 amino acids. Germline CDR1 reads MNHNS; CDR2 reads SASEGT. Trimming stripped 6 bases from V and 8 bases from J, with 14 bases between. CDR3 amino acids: CASRTTGGKQYF. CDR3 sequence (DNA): TGTGCCAGCAGGACGACCGGGGGAAAGCAGTACTTC.

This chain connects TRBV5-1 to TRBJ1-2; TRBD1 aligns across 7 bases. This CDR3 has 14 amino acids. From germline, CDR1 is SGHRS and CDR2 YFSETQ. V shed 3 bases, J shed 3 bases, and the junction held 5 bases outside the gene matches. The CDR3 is CASSSGTVDYGYTF. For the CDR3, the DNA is TGCGCCAGCAGCTCGGGGACAGTCGACTATGGCTACACCTTC.

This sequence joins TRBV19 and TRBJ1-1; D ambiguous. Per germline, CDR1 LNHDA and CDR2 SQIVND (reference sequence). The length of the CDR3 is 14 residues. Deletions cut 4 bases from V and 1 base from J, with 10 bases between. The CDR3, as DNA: TGTGCCAGTAGTAACGTTGGGAGGAACACTGAAGCTTTCTTT. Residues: CASSNVGRNTEAFF.

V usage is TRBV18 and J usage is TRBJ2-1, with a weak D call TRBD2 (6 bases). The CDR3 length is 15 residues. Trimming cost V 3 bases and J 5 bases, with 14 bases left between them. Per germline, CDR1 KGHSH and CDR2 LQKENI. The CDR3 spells CASSPHSGGDNEQFF. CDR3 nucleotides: TGTGCCAGCTCACCCCATAGCGGAGGGGACAATGAGCAGTTCTTC.

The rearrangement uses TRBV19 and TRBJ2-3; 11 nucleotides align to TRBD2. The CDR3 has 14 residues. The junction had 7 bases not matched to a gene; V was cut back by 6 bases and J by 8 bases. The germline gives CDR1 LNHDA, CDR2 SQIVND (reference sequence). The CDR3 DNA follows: TGTGCCAGTAGGACTAGCGGGGATGTGGGTACGCAGTATTTT. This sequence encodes CASRTSGDVGTQYF.

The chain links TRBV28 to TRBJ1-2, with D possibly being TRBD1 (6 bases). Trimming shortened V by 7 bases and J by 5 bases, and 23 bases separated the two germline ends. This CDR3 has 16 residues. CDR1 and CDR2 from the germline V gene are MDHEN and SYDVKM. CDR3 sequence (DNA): TGTGCCAGCACCCCGGGGGGGGCGGATGGGAATTATGGCTACACCTTC. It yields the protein CASTPGGADGNYGYTF.

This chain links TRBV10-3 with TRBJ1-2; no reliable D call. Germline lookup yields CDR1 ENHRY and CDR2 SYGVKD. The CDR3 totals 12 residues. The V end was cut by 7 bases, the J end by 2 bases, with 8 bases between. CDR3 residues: CAITGANYGYTF. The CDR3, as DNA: TGTGCCATCACAGGCGCCAACTATGGCTACACCTTC.

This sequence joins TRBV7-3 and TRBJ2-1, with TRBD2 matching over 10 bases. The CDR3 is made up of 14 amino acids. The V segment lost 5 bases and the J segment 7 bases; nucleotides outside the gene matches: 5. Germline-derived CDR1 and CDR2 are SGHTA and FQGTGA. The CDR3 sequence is CASSPGTSVNEQFF. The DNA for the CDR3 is TGTGCCAGCAGCCCCGGGACTAGCGTTAATGAGCAGTTCTTC.

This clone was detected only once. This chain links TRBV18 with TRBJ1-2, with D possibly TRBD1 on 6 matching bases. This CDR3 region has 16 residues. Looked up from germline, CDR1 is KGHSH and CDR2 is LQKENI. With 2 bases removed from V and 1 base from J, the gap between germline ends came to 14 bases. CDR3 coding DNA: TGTGCCAGCTCACCAGGAAAAAACAGGGATAACTATGGCTACACCTTC. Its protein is CASSPGKNRDNYGYTF.